These 22 T cell receptor beta chains share one sample of origin, sequenced in a study of human T cells and chemical hapten exposure. Time point in this sample: patch test 1, 2 weeks after DPC sensitization. Treatment here: therapeutic diphenylcyclopropenone sensitization with weekly scalp DPC. TCRdb analysed the RACE reads with MiXCR anew, one entry per CDR3 protein. The sample lists some 170,000 distinct CDR3 sequences; more than 20% were seen once. This material consisted of whole blood, taken in connection with sensitization to the hapten diphenylcyclopropenone (DPC). These receptors were collected from a woman aged 45 to 65 with alopecia areata. Some clones in this sample may be carry-over from other donors' samples.

This clonotype was counted only a few times. CDR3 bases: TGCAGCGGGGGGGGTAGCACCGGGGAGCTGTTTTTT. It encodes CSGGGSTGELFF. The chain carries TRBV29-1 and TRBJ2-2; 7 bases align to TRBD2. V was pared by 7 bases and J by 4 bases, with 3 bases of the junction left unmatched. There are 12 residues in the CDR3. CDR1 and CDR2 (germline): SQVTM, ANQGSEA.

This clonotype is judged medium-sized (0.01 to 0.1%). V is TRBV11-1 and J is TRBJ2-7; 13 nucleotides agree with TRBD2. V trimming: 5 bases; J trimming: 2 bases; junction bases outside the gene matches: 12. CDR3 size: 18 residues. Per the germline V gene, CDR1 is SGHAT and CDR2 is FQDESV (reference sequence). The CDR3 region has the DNA TGTGCCAGCAGCCCTCCGGCCGGGACTAGCGGGGCAACCTACGAGCAGTACTTC. This encodes CASSPPAGTSGATYEQYF.

This clonotype was recorded a few times. V usage is TRBV5-1 and J usage is TRBJ2-3; the D gene could be TRBD1 or TRBD2 (5 bases each). Trimming removed 3 bases from V and 1 base from J, with 18 bases in between. This CDR3 has 17 amino acids. The germline V gene encodes CDR1 SGHRS and CDR2 YFSETQ. CDR3 nucleotide sequence: TGCGCCAGCAGCTGGGGAAGGGGACGCCGCGGCACAGATACGCAGTATTTT. It is translated as CASSWGRGRRGTDTQYF.

This chain uses TRBV15 with TRBJ2-7; the match to TRBD2 covers 9 bases. The CDR3 consists of 16 residues. V lost 1 base to trimming and J lost 1 base; unmatched junction nucleotides: 5. CDR1 and CDR2 (germline): LNHNV, YYDKDF (reference sequence). The CDR3 DNA is TGTGCCACCAGCAGAGTCATTGCGGGAGGGTCCTACGAGCAGTACTTC. Its protein is CATSRVIAGGSYEQYF.

The chain employs TRBV5-1 and TRBJ1-3; a weak D match, TRBD1 (6 bases). From germline, CDR1 is SGHRS and CDR2 YFSETQ. The CDR3 has 15 residues. Trimming took off 0 bases at V and 3 bases at J, with 10 bases between the two ends. The CDR3 protein is CASSLDGGFGNTIYF. In nucleotides, the CDR3 is TGCGCCAGCAGCTTGGACGGGGGCTTTGGAAACACCATATATTTT.

This clonotype has a handful of counts. This chain uses TRBV18 with TRBJ1-5; D not certain. Germline V gene data show CDR1 as KGHSH and CDR2 as LQKENI. The germline V and J ends were trimmed by 3 bases and 0 bases, with 9 bases remaining between them. The CDR3 is made up of 15 amino acids. CDR3 in amino acids: CASSPDGASNQPQHF. CDR3 bases: TGTGCCAGCTCACCTGACGGCGCTAGCAATCAGCCCCAGCATTTT.

The chain employs TRBV7-8 and TRBJ1-6; TRBD1 matches at 7 bases. The CDR3 length is 15 residues. Germline CDR1 is SGHVS and CDR2 is FQNEAQ. With 5 bases clipped from V and 9 bases from J, the junction kept 10 bases outside the gene matches. CDR3 amino acids: CASSAAGTVASPLHF. CDR3 in DNA: TGTGCCAGCAGCGCCGCCGGGACAGTGGCTTCACCCCTCCACTTT.

The chain recombines TRBV5-1 with TRBJ2-1; D not resolved. The germline V gene has CDR1 SGHRS and CDR2 YFSETQ. There are 15 residues in the CDR3. V was trimmed by 1 base and J by 0 bases, leaving 8 bases between them. The CDR3 reads CASSLWRSSYNEQFF. The CDR3 coding sequence is TGCGCCAGCAGCTTGTGGCGGAGCTCCTACAATGAGCAGTTCTTC.

This rearrangement joins TRBV5-1 to TRBJ1-2; 7 nucleotides match TRBD1. The CDR3 is 13 amino acids. Germline CDR1 is SGHRS and CDR2 is YFSETQ. V lost 1 base, J lost 8 bases, and 5 bases stayed unmatched. DNA for the CDR3: TGCGCCAGCAGCTTGACAGGGACAGTCGGCTACACCTTC. Protein product: CASSLTGTVGYTF.

The chain recombines TRBV20-1 with TRBJ2-5; D gene ambiguous. Germline values: CDR1 DFQATT, CDR2 SNEGSKA (reference sequence). The CDR3 is made up of 15 amino acids. V gave up 3 bases and J gave up 2 bases, with 16 bases separating them. CDR3 DNA: TGCAGTGCTAGGATATACAGCTCGTTTCAAGAGACCCAGTACTTC. Protein: CSARIYSSFQETQYF.

This chain links TRBV23-1 with TRBJ2-3; D remains unclear. TRBV23-1 is noted as an ORF with a role that remains uncertain. This CDR3 is built from 14 residues. V gave up 1 base and J gave up 1 base, with 6 bases separating them. The CDR3 sequence is CASSQFGGTDTQYF. In DNA, the CDR3 is TGCGCCAGCAGTCAATTTGGGGGCACAGATACGCAGTATTTT.

CDR3 sequence: CSARDPSGVANYGYTF. CDR3 bases: TGCAGTGCTAGAGACCCCTCAGGGGTAGCTAACTATGGCTACACCTTC. The rearrangement uses TRBV20-1 and TRBJ1-2; tentatively, D is TRBD1 (6 bases). V was trimmed by 0 bases and J by 0 bases, leaving 14 bases between them. The germline gives CDR1 DFQATT, CDR2 SNEGSKA (reference sequence). CDR3 size: 16 residues.

This clonotype has more than one count but fewer than ten. V gene TRBV12-3 or TRBV12-4 combines with J gene TRBJ2-3; TRBD2 matches at 8 bases. This CDR3 has 16 amino acids. Losses at the gene ends were 6 bases for V and 2 bases for J; bases not matched to a gene: 10. The CDR3 coding sequence is TGTGCCAGCAGCAGGGGACTAGACCCTTCCACAGATACGCAGTATTTT. The encoded protein is CASSRGLDPSTDTQYF.

The chain recombines TRBV9 with TRBJ2-7; the match to TRBD1 covers 9 bases. Germline-derived CDR1 and CDR2 are SGDLS and YYNGEE. V was pared by 4 bases and J by 4 bases, with 3 bases of the junction left unmatched. CDR3 length: 13 residues. CDR3 in DNA: TGTGCCAGCAGCCAAGGACAGGGGTACGAGCAGTACTTC. It is translated as CASSQGQGYEQYF. Full variable domain (missing parts from reference TRBV9 and TRBJ2-7): DSGVTQTPKHLITATGQRVTLRCSPRSGDLSVYWYQQSLDQGLQFLIQYYNGEERAKGNILERFSAQQFPDLHSELNLSSLELGDSALYFCASSQGQGYEQYFGPGTRLTVT.

The J gene is TRBJ1-6, the V gene TRBV6-5; D unresolved. With 2 bases removed from V and 9 bases from J, the gap between germline ends came to 14 bases. Germline-derived CDR1 and CDR2 are MNHEY and SVGAGI. The CDR3 has 15 amino acids. DNA of the CDR3: TGTGCCAGCAGTTACGAGAACCGGCCCCTTTCACCCCTCCACTTT. This gives the protein CASSYENRPLSPLHF.

The chain joins TRBV5-1 to TRBJ2-7, with 8 bases aligning to TRBD2. CDR1 and CDR2 (germline): SGHRS, YFSETQ. The CDR3 spans 14 residues. J gave up 4 bases and V 3 bases, and 6 bases lay outside the gene matches. CDR3 loop: CASSSTSVGYEQYF. As DNA, the CDR3 is TGCGCCAGCAGCTCGACTAGCGTAGGGTACGAGCAGTACTTC.

This clonotype was recorded a few times. The chain uses TRBV5-1 and TRBJ2-1, with 7 positions matching TRBD2. The CDR3 loop spans 17 amino acids. V gave up 1 base and J gave up 0 bases; unmatched junction bases: 7. In germline, CDR1 is SGHRS, CDR2 YFSETQ. The CDR3 here is CASSLSGGGSSYNEQFF. The CDR3 nucleotides read TGCGCCAGCAGCTTGTCTGGGGGAGGGAGCTCCTACAATGAGCAGTTCTTC.

This clonotype was counted between two and nine times. The chain links TRBV5-1 to TRBJ2-6; possible D gene TRBD1, 6 bases. The germline gives CDR1 SGHRS, CDR2 YFSETQ. V lost 0 bases to trimming and J lost 4 bases, with 14 bases between them. The CDR3 sequence is 17 residues long. The CDR3 nucleotides are TGCGCCAGCAGCTTGGAAACAGGGACCGGCGGGGCCAACGTCCTGACTTTC. It encodes CASSLETGTGGANVLTF.

The rearrangement joins TRBV3-1 to TRBJ2-1; D perhaps matches TRBD2 (5 bases). Germline CDR1 and CDR2: LGHDT and YNNKEL (reference sequence). V was clipped by 1 base and J by 7 bases, with 11 bases between them. There are 14 residues in the CDR3. CDR3 nucleotide sequence: TGTGCCAGCAGCCAAGTTGGGAGAGGGAATGAGCAGTTCTTC. It encodes CASSQVGRGNEQFF.

This clonotype was observed a few times. The V call is TRBV7-9, the J call TRBJ2-5, with D hard to call. CDR1 is SEHNR and CDR2 is FQNEAQ in the germline V gene (reference sequence). Trimming pared 10 bases from V and 3 bases from J, leaving 9 bases between. This CDR3 has 11 amino acids. The DNA for the CDR3 is TGTGCCACCCGCAAAAAAGAGACCCAGTACTTC. It specifies CATRKKETQYF.

The chain carries TRBV5-1 and TRBJ2-2, with a possible D match to TRBD2 (6 bases). V lost 3 bases and J 4 bases, leaving 10 bases between the germline ends. From germline, CDR1 is SGHRS and CDR2 YFSETQ. The CDR3 spans 14 residues. The CDR3 DNA reads as TGCGCCAGCAGCTCCGGGAGCAGCACCGGGGAGCTGTTTTTT. It yields the protein CASSSGSSTGELFF.

V is TRBV3-1 and J is TRBJ1-2; D unresolved. Germline CDR1 and CDR2: LGHDT and YNNKEL (reference sequence). The V end was cut by 1 base, the J end by 8 bases, with 8 bases between. CDR3 length equals 12 residues. In DNA form, the CDR3 reads TGTGCCAGCAGCCAAGTGGCGGGAGGCTACACCTTC. Translation gives CASSQVAGGYTF.